These 30 T cell receptor beta chains came from one sample sequenced in a study of blood T cell repertoires in COVID-19. Clones were sequenced by immunoSEQ multiplex PCR, and TCRdb holds only the in-frame ones, with some missing. The sample consists of approximately 120,000 clones, nearly 90% of them appearing once. The sample taken for sequencing was peripheral blood. The origin of the receptors is a woman older than 75 with acute or convalescent COVID-19.

The chain joins TRBV3-1 (or the pseudogene TRBV3-2) to TRBJ2-4; D is uncertain. In germline, CDR1 is LGHDT, CDR2 YNNKEL (reference sequence). The CDR3 length is 14 residues. Trimming took 0 bases from V and 7 from J, leaving 10 bases between them. CDR3 residues: CASSQDLFENIQYF. The CDR3 DNA reads TGTGCCAGCAGCCAAGATCTTTTTGAGAACATTCAGTACTTC.

V usage is TRBV5-8 and J usage is TRBJ2-4; TRBD2 matches 11 bases. V gave up 4 bases and J gave up 8 bases; unmatched junction bases: 11. From germline, CDR1 is SGHTS and CDR2 YDEGEE. The CDR3 is made up of 16 amino acids. In DNA, the CDR3 is TGTGCCAGCAGCAGTAGCGGGGGGGCGCTGGCGGACATTCAGTACTTC. Translated, it gives CASSSSGGALADIQYF.

The genes are TRBV5-1 and TRBJ1-2; 12 bases line up with TRBD1. CDR1 and CDR2 (germline): SGHRS, YFSETQ. CDR3 length: 16 amino acids. V was pared by 1 base and J by 7 bases, with 8 bases of the junction left unmatched. CDR3 nucleotides: TGCGCCAGCAGCTTGCAGTCGGGACAGGGGGCGGGTGGCTACACCTTC. Translated, it gives CASSLQSGQGAGGYTF.

This clone was detected only once. The chain recombines TRBV5-1 with TRBJ2-1; 8 positions match TRBD1. V lost 2 bases, J lost 3 bases, and 10 bases stayed unmatched. The CDR3 has 17 amino acids. Germline V CDR1 and CDR2: SGHRS, YFSETQ. CDR3 bases: TGCGCCAGCAGCTTAGCCGGAGGGACAGGAAGCTACAATGAGCAGTTCTTC. Its translation is CASSLAGGTGSYNEQFF.

The chain links TRBV19 to TRBJ1-5; the match to TRBD1 covers 8 bases. V lost 6 bases, J lost 5 bases, and 6 bases stayed unmatched. This CDR3 is 14 amino acids long. The germline CDR1 and CDR2 sequences are LNHDA and SQIVND (reference sequence). DNA of the CDR3: TGTGCCAGTAGCCACAGGGGGGACCATCAGCCCCAGCATTTT. Translation: CASSHRGDHQPQHF.

This clone was seen once. This rearrangement joins TRBV5-8 to TRBJ1-3; 7 bases match TRBD1. The CDR3 contains 14 residues. Germline values: CDR1 SGHTS, CDR2 YDEGEE. V gave up 0 bases and J gave up 3 bases; unmatched junction bases: 0. The CDR3 spells CASSLDRGGNTIYF. The DNA for the CDR3 is TGTGCCAGCAGCTTGGACAGGGGTGGAAACACCATATATTTT.

In DNA form, the CDR3 reads TGTGCCATTACTAGACAGGGCAACACTGAAGCTTTCTTT. Its protein product is CAITRQGNTEAFF. The chain uses TRBV7-9 and TRBJ1-1; the match to TRBD1 covers 7 bases. This CDR3 is built from 13 residues. Trimming removed 10 bases from V and 2 bases from J; junction bases left unmatched: 7. Germline V gene lookup returns CDR1 SEHNR and CDR2 FQNEAQ (reference sequence).

The chain links TRBV11-2 to TRBJ2-5; 8 nucleotides align to TRBD2. Germline values: CDR1 SGHAT, CDR2 FQNNGV. Trimming removed 1 base from V and 3 bases from J; junction bases left unmatched: 4. CDR3 size: 15 residues. CDR3 amino acids: CASSLGGGGKETQYF. CDR3 coding DNA: TGTGCCAGCAGCTTAGGCGGCGGGGGGAAAGAGACCCAGTACTTC.

A single count supports this clone. The V and J genes are TRBV13 and TRBJ1-5, with TRBD1 as a possible D gene (6 bases). Deletions cut 4 bases from V and 0 bases from J, with 16 bases between. Germline-derived CDR1 and CDR2 are PRHDT and FYEKMQ (reference sequence). The CDR3 consists of 17 residues. The CDR3 DNA reads as TGTGCCAGCAGCTCGGGTCGACAGGTAAATAGCAATCAGCCCCAGCATTTT. This encodes CASSSGRQVNSNQPQHF.

This chain connects TRBV10-2 to TRBJ2-1; TRBD1 matches 9 bases. V lost 8 bases to trimming and J lost 6 bases; unmatched junction nucleotides: 8. The CDR3 has 14 residues. In germline, CDR1 is WSHSY, CDR2 SAAADI. The CDR3 bases are TGCGCCAGCTTGGGACAGGGAGTGAGCAATGAGCAGTTCTTC. Translating it yields CASLGQGVSNEQFF.

The table lists this clone with a few counts. This rearrangement joins TRBV5-1 to TRBJ1-2; D perhaps matches TRBD1 (6 bases). CDR3 length: 17 residues. Trimming stripped 0 bases from V and 0 bases from J, with 15 bases between. From germline, CDR1 is SGHRS and CDR2 YFSETQ. This CDR3 is CASSLEFEQGSNYGYTF. As DNA, the CDR3 is TGCGCCAGCAGCTTGGAGTTTGAACAGGGTTCTAACTATGGCTACACCTTC.

The CDR3 DNA sequence: TGCAGTGGTATTCAGGGAAACCGAGCTTTCTTT. Residues: CSGIQGNRAFF. The genes are TRBV20-1 and TRBJ1-1; TRBD1 might be the D (5 bases). Germline values: CDR1 DFQATT, CDR2 SNEGSKA (reference sequence). With 7 bases removed from V and 10 bases from J, the gap between germline ends came to 16 bases. This CDR3 has 11 residues.

The chain has TRBV7-3 and TRBJ2-2; weak D call: TRBD1 (8 bases). Deletions cut 1 base from V and 0 bases from J, with 12 bases between. Germline V gene data show CDR1 as SGHTA and CDR2 as FQGTGA. The CDR3 covers 17 residues. As DNA, the CDR3 is TGTGCCAGCAGCTTAAACAGGGGGGGGGCGAACACCGGGGAGCTGTTTTTT. It specifies CASSLNRGGANTGELFF.

The chain is built from TRBV20-1 and TRBJ2-1; D is perhaps TRBD2 (6 bases). This CDR3 contains 14 residues. The germline V gene has CDR1 DFQATT and CDR2 SNEGSKA (reference sequence). The ends were cut back, 3 bases at V and 4 bases at J, with 13 bases in the middle. CDR3 nucleotides: TGCAGTGCTAGTTCGGGGAGGTCGTACAATGAGCAGTTCTTC. It encodes CSASSGRSYNEQFF.

The chain carries TRBV14 and TRBJ1-1; no definite D call. The CDR3 length is 15 residues. V lost 4 bases, J lost 0 bases, and 12 bases lay in between. CDR1 is SGHDN and CDR2 is FVKESK in the germline V gene. The CDR3 here is CASSPPGSMNTEAFF. In DNA form, the CDR3 reads TGTGCCAGCAGCCCGCCGGGTTCCATGAACACTGAAGCTTTCTTT.

The genes are TRBV4-2 and TRBJ2-1; 7 nucleotides agree with TRBD1. The CDR3 has 16 residues. Germline lookup yields CDR1 LGHNA and CDR2 YNFKEQ. V trimming: 0 bases; J trimming: 2 bases; junction bases outside the gene matches: 4. CDR3 DNA sequence: TGTGCCAGCAGCCAAGATCAACAGGGGCCCTACAATGAGCAGTTCTTC. Protein: CASSQDQQGPYNEQFF.

The rearrangement uses TRBV5-1 and TRBJ2-3, with 12 bases lining up with TRBD2. Trimming took 7 bases from V and 6 from J; bases not matched to a gene: 12. This CDR3 spans 16 amino acids. Germline loops: CDR1 SGHRS, CDR2 YFSETQ. CDR3 in DNA: TGCGCCAGCGGTGCTGGGACTAGCGGGCCCAAGGATACGCAGTATTTT. It specifies CASGAGTSGPKDTQYF.

The chain recombines TRBV28 with TRBJ2-7; TRBD2 matches 14 bases. After removal of 5 bases from V and 11 bases from J, the junction contained 8 bases not matched to a gene. The CDR3 spans 14 residues. The germline V gene encodes CDR1 MDHEN and CDR2 SYDVKM. The CDR3 nucleotides are TGTGCCAGCAGTCAGGGACTAGCGGGAGAAGTGGAGTACTTC. Amino acids: CASSQGLAGEVEYF. Filled out from reference TRBV28 and TRBJ2-7, the complete variable domain reads DVKVTQSSRYLVKRTGEKVFLECVQDMDHENMFWYRQDPGLGLRLIYFSYDVKMKEKGDIPEGYSVSREKKERFSLILESASTNQTSMYLCASSQGLAGEVEYFGPGTRLTVT.

This clone was seen only a few times. This sequence joins TRBV5-4 and TRBJ2-3; 8 bases line up with TRBD2. The CDR3 spans 16 residues. The junction had 7 bases not matched to a gene; V was cut back by 0 bases and J by 4 bases. The germline gives CDR1 SGHNT, CDR2 YYREEE (reference sequence). CDR3 in DNA: TGTGCCAGCAGCTTGGGTCCCAGCGGGGGAGCAGATACGCAGTATTTT. This encodes CASSLGPSGGADTQYF.

The chain is built from TRBV6-2 or TRBV6-3 and TRBJ2-7; D call uncertain. CDR1 and CDR2 (germline): MNHEY, SVGEGT. The CDR3 has 15 amino acids. The ends were cut back, 3 bases at V and 0 bases at J, with 12 bases in the middle. The CDR3 DNA sequence: TGTGCCAGCAGTTATCCGGCAGGTCCCTCCTACGAGCAGTACTTC. This encodes CASSYPAGPSYEQYF.

The gene calls are TRBV6-4 and TRBJ2-3, with 9 bases identical to TRBD2. CDR3 length: 15 residues. J gave up 0 bases and V 6 bases, and 4 bases lay outside the gene matches. The germline V gene has CDR1 MRHNA and CDR2 SNTAGT. The CDR3, as DNA: TGTGCCAGCAGGGGCCTAGCGGGGAGCACAGATACGCAGTATTTT. It translates to CASRGLAGSTDTQYF.

The chain joins TRBV27 to TRBJ1-2; 7 bases agree with TRBD1. There are 14 residues in the CDR3. Germline V gene data show CDR1 as MNHEY and CDR2 as SMNVEV (reference sequence). Trimming at V came to 3 bases and at J to 2 bases, leaving 3 bases not matched to a gene. This CDR3 reads CASSFEQGNYGYTF. The CDR3 DNA follows: TGTGCCAGCAGTTTTGAACAGGGGAACTATGGCTACACCTTC.

This clone was found a few times. V is TRBV5-6 and J is TRBJ1-1, with 8 bases that match TRBD1. This CDR3 is 14 amino acids long. Germline trimming cut 3 bases from V and 3 bases from J; bases unmatched to any gene: 4. Germline CDR1 is SGHDT and CDR2 is YYEEEE. Written as DNA, the CDR3 is TGTGCCAGCAGCTATAACAGGGGGGACACTGAAGCTTTCTTT. Protein sequence: CASSYNRGDTEAFF.

The chain combines TRBV19 with TRBJ2-1; D ambiguous. Per the germline V gene, CDR1 is LNHDA and CDR2 is SQIVND (reference sequence). V was shortened by 5 bases and J by 7 bases, with 12 bases between the two germline ends. This CDR3 spans 13 amino acids. CDR3: CASSDRARNEQFF. The CDR3, as DNA: TGTGCCAGTAGTGACCGAGCGAGGAATGAGCAGTTCTTC.

This chain links TRBV7-9 with TRBJ1-2, with 9 bases identical to TRBD1. Germline lookup yields CDR1 SEHNR and CDR2 FQNEAQ (reference sequence). V lost 0 bases to trimming and J lost 8 bases; unmatched junction nucleotides: 1. This CDR3 is 13 amino acids long. This chain's CDR3 is CASSLAGQGGYTF. In DNA, the CDR3 is TGTGCCAGCAGCTTAGCGGGACAGGGAGGCTACACCTTC.

This chain connects TRBV20-1 to TRBJ2-5; D is possibly TRBD2 (5 bases). CDR3 length equals 13 residues. V dropped 3 bases and J dropped 7 bases, with 15 bases sitting between them. Looked up from germline, CDR1 is DFQATT and CDR2 is SNEGSKA (reference sequence). The DNA for the CDR3 is TGCAGTGCTAGTCCTAGCAGTCAGGCGACCCAGTACTTC. Its translation: CSASPSSQATQYF.

This chain links TRBV11-2 with TRBJ2-7, with a possible D match to TRBD2 (5 bases). Germline values: CDR1 SGHAT, CDR2 FQNNGV. The CDR3 sequence is 17 residues long. Trimming took 5 bases from V and 0 from J, leaving 20 bases between them. In DNA, the CDR3 is TGTGCCAGCAGCCCAAAGGAGGCGGGTTACAGCTCCTACGAGCAGTACTTC. It translates to CASSPKEAGYSSYEQYF.

This chain links TRBV12-3 or TRBV12-4 with TRBJ1-2; D possibly corresponds to TRBD1 (6 bases). With 4 bases removed from V and 3 bases from J, the gap between germline ends came to 9 bases. CDR3 length equals 13 residues. This CDR3 is CASSSGVDYGYTF. Here the CDR3 DNA reads TGTGCCAGCAGTTCAGGGGTGGACTATGGCTACACCTTC.

V usage is TRBV4-1 and J usage is TRBJ2-1; D perhaps matches TRBD2 (5 bases). Germline V gene lookup returns CDR1 MGHRA and CDR2 YSYEKL. The CDR3 consists of 14 residues. V was clipped by 0 bases and J by 10 bases, with 13 bases between them. The CDR3 region is CASSQDSAYREQFF. The CDR3 DNA is TGCGCCAGCAGCCAAGATAGCGCGTATAGGGAGCAGTTCTTC.

This chain joins TRBV28 and TRBJ1-1, with unresolved D. Germline CDR1 MDHEN, CDR2 SYDVKM. Trimming shortened V by 5 bases and J by 3 bases, and 16 bases separated the two germline ends. There are 15 residues in the CDR3. As DNA, the CDR3 is TGTGCCAGCAGTCGAGGGTCGGTATTCTACACTGAAGCTTTCTTT. The encoded protein is CASSRGSVFYTEAFF.